This TCR beta chain is drawn from a study of blood T cells in healthy people across ages (dated by TCRdb to the mid-2010s). Regarding the research as a whole: Template switching captured roughly one uniquely barcoded TCR beta cDNA molecule per two T cells in model experiments. To avoid experimental bias, donors of different ages were distributed randomly across sequencing lanes. The donors were divided into four age groups: young (average around 15 years), middle-aged (around 37), aged (roughly 60) and long-lived (about 80). Using the same blood draw, the study looked at two additional independent replicas of 1 million unique cDNA reads for two donors, one aged 18 to 30 and the other aged 80 or older. Age-related changes in TCR beta repertoire diversity were measured in the study by deep sequencing normalized with unique cDNA molecular identifiers. The paper's findings and limits, for the study overall: Observed TCR beta diversity per million T cells fell roughly linearly with age, and a significant reduction was already apparent by age roughly 40. Because profiling used bulk unsorted PBMCs, naive and antigen-experienced compartments could not be compared conclusively. Because the CMV infection status of the donors was unknown, age-related changes in expanded clonotypes may potentially have been confounded. The long-lived group showed more naive CD4+ T cells, fewer expanded clones and increased TCR diversity than the aged group, suggesting age selection. There was a strong correlation between observed TCR beta diversity and the percentage of naive T cells measured by flow cytometry. Estimates of total diversity from one million sequenced T cells were regarded as lower bounds and underestimates.

Donors were under 40 systemically healthy Caucasian individuals from Russia aged roughly 6 to 90 years. Each donor gave ten milliliters of peripheral blood, collected into EDTA-treated Vacutainer tubes. Ficoll-Paque density-gradient centrifugation was used to isolate PBMCs, with at least 6 million per sample. Total RNA, at least 6 micrograms per sample, was extracted from PBMCs with Trizol reagent. The percentages of naive CD45RAhigh/CD27high T cells were determined by flow cytometry on a PBMC aliquot from every donor. The library relied on 5' RACE. Sequencing instrument: Illumina HiSeq 2500. A second PCR of roughly 7 to 11 cycles was performed with a sample-barcoded 5' primer and a J-beta primer mix. A template-switch 5' adaptor carrying 12 random nucleotides introduced a unique molecular identifier onto each TCR beta cDNA molecule. Each sample yielded at least 3 million CDR3-containing paired-end reads. All of the RNA was converted into first-strand cDNA using the Mint cDNA synthesis kit, with a TRBC-specific oligonucleotide serving as the primer. All cDNA was treated with uracil-DNA glycosylase and then went through a first 18-cycle PCR with the universal primers M1SS and BC2_uni_R. As for the authors' bioinformatics: Each sample was normalized by randomly selecting 1 million high-quality reads, each carrying a distinct molecular identifier. Reads sharing molecular identifiers were discarded rather than binned into consensus sequences. CDR3 identification, clonotype clustering and error correction used MiTCR with a Q25 quality threshold and the strictest error-elimination algorithm. A nonparametric unseen species model using Euler transformation provided a lower-bound estimate of total TCR beta diversity. TCRdb reworked the public reads: Q25 trimming with fastp, MiXCR clone assembly, productive beta chains retained. Every distinct CDR3 protein forms one entry, paired with its most common genes and DNA. The V and J calls were not made by the authors but by TCRdb's processing. This sample gives about 1.8 million distinct CDR3 sequences in total; around half of them show up just once. The ten biggest clones cover more than 2% of the sample.

V is cut by 5 bases and J by 15 bases, and the space between the germline ends is 14 bases. Measured from the cysteine to the phenylalanine, the CDR3 is 11 residues long. Only the CDR3 region is kept as DNA, spanning 33 bases read in frame from base 1. According to the germline V gene (reference sequence), CDR1 reads SEHNR and CDR2 reads FQNEAQ. A remark on this clonotype: Its antigen is currently not known. No much larger clone is present one base from it, and per-base qualities are unavailable.

The source of this sequence is a woman in her forties in good health. The V gene is TRBV7-9 and the J gene is TRBJ2-1; confidence is insufficient to name the D gene. Sequencing was done on a sample of blood. The bases read TGTGCCAGCAGCCCTGGGTTGATTACGTTCTTC. The resulting protein is CASSPGLITFF.